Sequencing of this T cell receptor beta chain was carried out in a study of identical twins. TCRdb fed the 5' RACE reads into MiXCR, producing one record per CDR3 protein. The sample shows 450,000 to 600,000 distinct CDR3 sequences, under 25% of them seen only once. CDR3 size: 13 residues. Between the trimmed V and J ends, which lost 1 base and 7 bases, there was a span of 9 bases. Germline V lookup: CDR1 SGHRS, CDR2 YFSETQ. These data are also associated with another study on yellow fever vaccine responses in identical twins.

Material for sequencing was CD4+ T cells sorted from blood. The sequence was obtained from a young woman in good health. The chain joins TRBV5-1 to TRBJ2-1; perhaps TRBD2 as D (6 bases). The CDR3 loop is CASSLPSENEQFF. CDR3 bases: TGCGCCAGCAGCTTGCCTAGCGAGAATGAGCAGTTCTTC.